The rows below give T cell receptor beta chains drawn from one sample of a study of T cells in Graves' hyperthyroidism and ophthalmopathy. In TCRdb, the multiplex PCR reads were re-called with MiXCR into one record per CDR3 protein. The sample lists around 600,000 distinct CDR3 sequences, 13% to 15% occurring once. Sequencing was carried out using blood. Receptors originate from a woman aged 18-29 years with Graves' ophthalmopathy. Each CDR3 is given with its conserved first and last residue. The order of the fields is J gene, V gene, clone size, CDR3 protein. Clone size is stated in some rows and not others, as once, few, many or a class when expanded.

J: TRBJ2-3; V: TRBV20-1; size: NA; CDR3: CSARDHTSGSLTDTQYF
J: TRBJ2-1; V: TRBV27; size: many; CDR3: CASSLVAGGLYEQFF
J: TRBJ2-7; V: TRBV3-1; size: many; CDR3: CASSQDPGSEQYF
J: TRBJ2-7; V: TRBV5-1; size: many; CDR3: CASSSHPLQGPRTYEQYF
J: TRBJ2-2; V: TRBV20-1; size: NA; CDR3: CSARAIVGGGSGRSITGELFF
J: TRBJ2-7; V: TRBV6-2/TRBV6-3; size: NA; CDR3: CASRGEIAGVGEQYF
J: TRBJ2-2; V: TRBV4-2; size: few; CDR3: CASSLSDPVDTGELFF
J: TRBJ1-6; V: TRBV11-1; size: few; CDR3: CASSPVTDSPLHF
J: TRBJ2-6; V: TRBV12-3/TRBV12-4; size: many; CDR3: CASIEKVSGANVLTF
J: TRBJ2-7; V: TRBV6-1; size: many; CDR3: CASSETAGPPYEQYF
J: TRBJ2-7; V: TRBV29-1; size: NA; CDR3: CSVAKSNEQYF
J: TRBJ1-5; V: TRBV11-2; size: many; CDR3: CASSLTDARVQPQHF
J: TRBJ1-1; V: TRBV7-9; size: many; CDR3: CASSLVGPLSAGTEAFF
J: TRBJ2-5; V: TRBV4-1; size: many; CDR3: CASSQEFGGGETQYF
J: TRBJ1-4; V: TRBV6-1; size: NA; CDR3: CASSPGRLNEKLFF
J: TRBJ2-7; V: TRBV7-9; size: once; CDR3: CASSSGLSYGQYF
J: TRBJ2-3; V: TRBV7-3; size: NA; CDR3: CASSLVYTDTQYF
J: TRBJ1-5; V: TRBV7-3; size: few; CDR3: CASSPGSDQPQHF
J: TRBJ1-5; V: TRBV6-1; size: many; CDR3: CASSEGSGLNSNQPQHF
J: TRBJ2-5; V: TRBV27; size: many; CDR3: CASSLYPNAPSRDF
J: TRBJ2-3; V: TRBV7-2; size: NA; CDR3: CASSLGREGGDTQYF
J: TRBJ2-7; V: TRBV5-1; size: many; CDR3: CATREGSGEQYF
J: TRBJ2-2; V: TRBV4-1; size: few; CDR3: CASSLSVRGTANTGELFF
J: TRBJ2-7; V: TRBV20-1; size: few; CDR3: CSAKSWGREGYEQYF
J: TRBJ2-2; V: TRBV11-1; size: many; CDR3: CASTRGQTTGELFF
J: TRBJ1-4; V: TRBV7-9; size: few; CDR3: CASSFMGTENEKLFF
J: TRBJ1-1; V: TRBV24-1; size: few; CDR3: CATSDGARAFF
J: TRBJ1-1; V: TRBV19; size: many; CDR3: CASTLGQGNTEAFF
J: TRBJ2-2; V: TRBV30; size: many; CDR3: CAWSPGHYTGELFF
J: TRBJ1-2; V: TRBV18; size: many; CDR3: CASSPGTGLVSYTF
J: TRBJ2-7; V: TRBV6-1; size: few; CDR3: CASRAFGTGFYEQYF